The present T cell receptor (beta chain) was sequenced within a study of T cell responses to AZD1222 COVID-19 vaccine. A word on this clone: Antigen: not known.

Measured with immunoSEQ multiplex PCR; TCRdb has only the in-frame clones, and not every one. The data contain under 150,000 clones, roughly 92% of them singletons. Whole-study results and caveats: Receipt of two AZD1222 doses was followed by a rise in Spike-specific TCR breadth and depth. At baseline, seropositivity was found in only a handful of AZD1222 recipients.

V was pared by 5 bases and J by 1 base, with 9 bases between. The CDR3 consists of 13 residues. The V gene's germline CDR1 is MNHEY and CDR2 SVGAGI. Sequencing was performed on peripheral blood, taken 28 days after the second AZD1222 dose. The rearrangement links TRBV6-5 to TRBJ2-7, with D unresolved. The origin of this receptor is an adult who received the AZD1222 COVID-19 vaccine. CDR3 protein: CASSRTDSYEQYF. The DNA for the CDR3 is TGTGCCAGCAGTCGGACGGATTCCTACGAGCAGTACTTC.